Following are 19 T cell receptor beta chains from one sample sequenced in a study of T cell responses to AZD1222 COVID-19 vaccine. Sequencing was performed with immunoSEQ multiplex PCR; in TCRdb, only in-frame clones are kept and a portion is missing. This sample has tens of thousands of clones, with about 83% found just once. Sequencing was performed on peripheral blood, taken 28 days after the second AZD1222 dose. All receptors come from an adult who received the AZD1222 COVID-19 vaccine.

V gene TRBV4-3 combines with J gene TRBJ1-5; D remains unclear. CDR1 LGHNA and CDR2 YSLEER come from the germline V gene. V shed 1 base and J shed 1 base, with 11 bases lying between them. This CDR3 has 16 amino acids. CDR3 sequence: CASSQGDGRSNQPQHF. For the CDR3, the DNA is TGCGCCAGCAGCCAAGGCGACGGTCGCAGCAATCAGCCCCAGCATTTT.

The DNA for the CDR3 is TGTGCCAGCAGTTATAGGGCCGGGGGCGGAATCGGGGAGCTGTTTTTT. Translating gives CASSYRAGGGIGELFF. The chain links TRBV6-5 to TRBJ2-2; D may correspond to TRBD1 or TRBD2 (6 bases each). The ends were cut back, 3 bases at V and 7 bases at J, with 18 bases in the middle. CDR3 length: 16 amino acids. Germline-derived CDR1 and CDR2 are MNHEY and SVGAGI.

This chain uses TRBV29-1 with TRBJ1-2; 11 bases align to TRBD1. V lost 5 bases to trimming and J lost 4 bases; unmatched junction nucleotides: 6. The germline V gene has CDR1 SQVTM and CDR2 ANQGSEA. This CDR3 comprises 14 residues. The CDR3 coding sequence is TGCAGCGTTCCCGGGACAGGGGGTTCCTATGGCTACACCTTC. Translated: CSVPGTGGSYGYTF.

The V and J genes are TRBV6-6 and TRBJ2-3; TRBD2 matches 12 bases. V was clipped by 5 bases and J by 5 bases; unmatched bases: 8. The CDR3 covers 16 residues. Germline V CDR1 and CDR2: MNHNY, SVGAGI (reference sequence). The CDR3 sequence is CASSLSTSGGLDTQYF. The CDR3 DNA follows: TGTGCCAGCAGTCTTTCCACTAGCGGGGGGTTAGATACGCAGTATTTT.

This chain connects TRBV5-6 to TRBJ2-1, with D unclear. Germline CDR1 is SGHDT and CDR2 is YYEEEE. The CDR3 is 13 amino acids. Trimming shortened V by 0 bases and J by 3 bases, and 4 bases separated the two germline ends. CDR3: CASSLDYYNEQFF. The CDR3 DNA sequence: TGTGCCAGCAGCTTGGACTACTACAATGAGCAGTTCTTC.

J is TRBJ1-2 and V is TRBV6-1; 7 bases are shared with TRBD1. CDR3 length equals 17 residues. V lost 3 bases to trimming and J lost 4 bases; unmatched junction nucleotides: 14. Germline V gene data show CDR1 as MNHNS and CDR2 as SASEGT. Written as DNA, the CDR3 is TGTGCCAGCAGTGATTCCCATGGACAGGCGCAGATCTATGGCTACACCTTC. It codes for CASSDSHGQAQIYGYTF.

The rearrangement uses TRBV2 and TRBJ1-4; D gene unclear. The V and J ends lost 4 bases and 13 bases respectively, with 13 bases between them. Germline CDR1 SNHLY, CDR2 FYNNEI. CDR3 length: 12 amino acids. The DNA for the CDR3 is TGTGCCAGCAGTGTCCAGCGGGTCGGACTGTTTTTT. It specifies CASSVQRVGLFF.

The chain couples TRBV29-1 to TRBJ2-1; 7 nucleotides align to TRBD2. The V gene's germline CDR1 is SQVTM and CDR2 ANQGSEA. This CDR3 contains 13 residues. V dropped 1 base and J dropped 8; count of bases not matched to a gene: 5. In DNA form, the CDR3 reads TGCAGCGTTGAAGTGGGGGGGGTGGATGAGCAGTTCTTC. It specifies CSVEVGGVDEQFF.

The chain couples TRBV5-1 to TRBJ1-5, with D possibly being TRBD1 (6 bases). The V and J ends lost 5 bases and 5 bases respectively, with 11 bases between them. The CDR3 loop spans 13 amino acids. CDR1 is SGHRS and CDR2 is YFSETQ in the germline V gene. CDR3 residues: CASSPEGDQPQHF. CDR3 coding DNA: TGCGCCAGCAGTCCGGAGGGGGATCAGCCCCAGCATTTT.

This chain connects TRBV18 to TRBJ2-7, with D perhaps matching TRBD1 or TRBD2 (5 bases each). The CDR3 totals 14 residues. Germline lookup yields CDR1 KGHSH and CDR2 LQKENI. The ends were cut back, 6 bases at V and 6 bases at J, with 18 bases in the middle. This chain's CDR3 is CASSSRDLLGEQYF. The CDR3 DNA follows: TGTGCCAGCTCGTCCCGGGACCTGCTGGGCGAGCAGTACTTC.

This clone was recorded only once. This chain links TRBV12-3 or TRBV12-4 with TRBJ1-2; D gene unclear. The CDR3 length is 13 residues. Between the trimmed V and J ends, which lost 9 bases and 1 base, there was a span of 12 bases. The chain's CDR3 is CASRDQSNYGYTF. The CDR3 DNA reads as TGTGCCAGTCGGGATCAGAGTAACTATGGCTACACCTTC.

CDR3 coding DNA: TGTGCCAGCAGTGAGGGGCAGACAGATACGCAGTATTTT. This translates into CASSEGQTDTQYF. The rearrangement uses TRBV6-1 and TRBJ2-3; tentatively, D is TRBD1 (5 bases). Germline CDR1 reads MNHNS; CDR2 reads SASEGT. V lost 3 bases and J 3 bases, leaving 7 bases between the germline ends. The length of the CDR3 is 13 residues.

This sequence joins TRBV3-1 (or the pseudogene TRBV3-2) and TRBJ2-7, with D hard to call. Germline V gene sequence: CDR1 LGHDT, CDR2 YNNKEL (reference sequence). This CDR3 has 16 residues. The V end was cut by 1 base, the J end by 2 bases, with 15 bases between. This chain's CDR3 is CASSQVAAFRAYEQYF. CDR3 DNA: TGTGCCAGCAGCCAAGTGGCAGCCTTTAGGGCCTACGAGCAGTACTTC.

V usage is TRBV5-1 and J usage is TRBJ2-1; TRBD2 aligns across 9 bases. Germline values: CDR1 SGHRS, CDR2 YFSETQ. J gave up 4 bases and V 3 bases, and 8 bases lay outside the gene matches. This CDR3 spans 16 amino acids. CDR3 amino acids: CASSSLPSGGYNEQFF. Here the CDR3 DNA reads TGCGCCAGCAGCTCCCTCCCAAGCGGGGGGTACAATGAGCAGTTCTTC.

The chain employs TRBV28 and TRBJ2-2; 14 bases match TRBD2. The CDR3 extends over 16 amino acids. Germline CDR1 is MDHEN and CDR2 is SYDVKM. The ends lost 6 bases at V and 6 bases at J; junction bases unmatched: 6. CDR3 in DNA: TGTGCCAGCAGCCCAGGGACTAGCGGGGGACCCGGGGAGCTGTTTTTT. Its protein product is CASSPGTSGGPGELFF. The whole variable domain, remainder taken from reference TRBV28 and TRBJ2-2, is DVKVTQSSRYLVKRTGEKVFLECVQDMDHENMFWYRQDPGLGLRLIYFSYDVKMKEKGDIPEGYSVSREKKERFSLILESASTNQTSMYLCASSPGTSGGPGELFFGEGSRLTVL.

The J gene is TRBJ2-1, the V gene TRBV15; the match to TRBD2 covers 14 bases. Germline V gene lookup returns CDR1 LNHNV and CDR2 YYDKDF (reference sequence). V lost 5 bases to trimming and J lost 2 bases; unmatched junction nucleotides: 11. This CDR3 comprises 19 residues. In nucleotides, the CDR3 is TGTGCCACCAGCGGAACCGGGACTAGCGGGGGATTAGCCTACAATGAGCAGTTCTTC. Amino acid sequence: CATSGTGTSGGLAYNEQFF.

V is TRBV10-3 and J is TRBJ2-7; 7 nucleotides line up with TRBD1. CDR3 length equals 13 residues. Germline trimming cut 3 bases from V and 7 bases from J; bases unmatched to any gene: 6. Germline-derived CDR1 and CDR2 are ENHRY and SYGVKD. CDR3 loop: CAISDDRAWEQYF. CDR3 sequence (DNA): TGTGCCATCAGTGACGACAGGGCGTGGGAGCAGTACTTC.

The rearrangement joins TRBV4-3 to TRBJ2-3; 12 bases map to TRBD2. V shed 6 bases, J shed 0 bases, and the junction held 7 bases outside the gene matches. Germline CDR1 LGHNA, CDR2 YSLEER. The CDR3 runs 17 residues. The CDR3 DNA follows: TGCGCCAGCAGTCCTGGACTAGCGGGGTTAAGCACAGATACGCAGTATTTT. Amino acids: CASSPGLAGLSTDTQYF.

This rearrangement joins TRBV7-6 to TRBJ2-2; TRBD2 matches 7 bases. The length of the CDR3 is 17 residues. The V gene's germline CDR1 is SGHVS and CDR2 FNYEAQ. V trimming: 1 base; J trimming: 6 bases; junction bases outside the gene matches: 11. The CDR3 region is CASSLVAGGGGPGELFF. CDR3 nucleotides: TGTGCCAGCAGCTTAGTGGCTGGCGGGGGAGGCCCCGGGGAGCTGTTTTTT.